One and the same sample provided the 9 T cell receptor beta chains below, sequenced in a study of T cells in Graves' hyperthyroidism and ophthalmopathy. Amplified TCR beta CDR3 regions derived from RNA transcripts. The HTBI set primed first-round TCR CDR3 RT-PCR. One entry per CDR3 protein results from TCRdb running MiXCR on the multiplex PCR reads. The sample yields around 620,000 distinct CDR3 sequences, 13% to 15% seen once. Input material: blood. These receptors all stem from a young woman with Graves' ophthalmopathy.

This clonotype occurred many times. The rearrangement joins TRBV24-1 to TRBJ2-7; 12 nucleotides line up with TRBD1. The CDR3 covers 15 residues. V lost 2 bases to trimming and J lost 6 bases; unmatched junction nucleotides: 4. The germline gives CDR1 KGHDR, CDR2 SFDVKD. CDR3 DNA sequence: TGTGCCACCAGTGATTCCGGGACAGGGGGCGGCGAGCAGTACTTC. Its protein is CATSDSGTGGGEQYF.

This clonotype was counted between two and nine times. V and J are TRBV30 and TRBJ2-7; D possibly matches TRBD1 or TRBD2 (5 bases each). Germline assignment: CDR1 GTSNPN and CDR2 SVGIG (reference sequence). This CDR3 is built from 14 residues. Trimming stripped 6 bases from V and 6 bases from J, with 21 bases between. CDR3 sequence (DNA): TGTGCCTGCGAACCGGGACCAACCTTTTCCGAGCAGTACTTC. Translated: CACEPGPTFSEQYF.

Ten or more counts support this clonotype. V usage is TRBV5-6 and J usage is TRBJ2-1; TRBD2 is a possible D gene (5 bases). Germline values: CDR1 SGHDT, CDR2 YYEEEE. This CDR3 spans 14 amino acids. V was pared by 7 bases and J by 3 bases, with 14 bases between. The CDR3 spells CASQVGSYYNEQFF. The CDR3 region has the DNA TGTGCCAGCCAGGTTGGGAGCTACTACAATGAGCAGTTCTTC.

Many counts were recorded for this clonotype. This chain uses TRBV10-3 with TRBJ2-5; D assignment may be TRBD1 or TRBD2 (7 bases each). Germline CDR1 ENHRY, CDR2 SYGVKD. The CDR3 consists of 13 residues. V was pared by 10 bases and J by 5 bases, with 17 bases between. DNA for the CDR3: TGTGCCACCACCCAGGGGGGGGGGGAGACCCAGTACTTC. It specifies CATTQGGGETQYF.

This chain uses TRBV20-1 with TRBJ1-2, with no clear D. From germline, CDR1 is DFQATT and CDR2 SNEGSKA (reference sequence). V shed 3 bases and J shed 3 bases, with 20 bases lying between them. The CDR3 loop spans 16 amino acids. This CDR3 is CSARSDLDGEDYGYTF. The CDR3, as DNA: TGCAGTGCTAGGTCCGACCTCGACGGTGAGGACTATGGCTACACCTTC.

The chain uses TRBV6-1 and TRBJ1-2; D remains unclear. In germline, CDR1 is MNHNS, CDR2 SASEGT. CDR3 length: 16 residues. Trimming stripped 5 bases from V and 7 bases from J, with 23 bases between. The CDR3 region has the DNA TGTGCCAGCAGTACCCAGGTGGGGAGAACTCTTGGTGGCTACACCTTC. Encoded protein: CASSTQVGRTLGGYTF.

In DNA form, the CDR3 reads TGTGCCAGCAGCGGCGGGACAGGGCGGACTGAAGCTTTCTTT. It is translated as CASSGGTGRTEAFF. This chain links TRBV2 with TRBJ1-1; 9 positions match TRBD1. CDR3 length: 14 amino acids. Germline trimming cut 6 bases from V and 5 bases from J; bases unmatched to any gene: 7. Germline V gives CDR1 SNHLY, CDR2 FYNNEI.

The genes are TRBV2 and TRBJ1-5; 7 bases agree with TRBD1. The germline gives CDR1 SNHLY, CDR2 FYNNEI. J lost 2 bases, V lost 7 bases, and 8 bases had no gene match. CDR3 size: 15 residues. In DNA form, the CDR3 reads TGTGCCAGCACTCCAGGGGGGGGCGGCAATCAGCCCCAGCATTTT. Amino acid sequence: CASTPGGGGNQPQHF.

This sequence joins TRBV18 and TRBJ1-2, with D hard to call. Germline V gene lookup returns CDR1 KGHSH and CDR2 LQKENI. The CDR3 is 13 amino acids. V was cut by 3 bases and J by 8 bases, with 13 bases left in between. CDR3 loop: CASSPTPREGYTF. The CDR3 nucleotides read TGTGCCAGCTCACCGACACCGAGGGAAGGCTACACCTTC.